This T cell receptor beta chain was recorded in a study of T cell repertoires in cytomegalovirus infection. About the research overall: Based on public TCR beta signatures, there were indications of CMV infection and of a matching HLA type.

The V gene's germline CDR1 is SQVTM and CDR2 ANQGSEA. V was pared by 3 bases and J by 5 bases, with 5 bases of the junction left unmatched. The CDR3 sequence is 14 residues long. Study-wide results and caveats: The ex vivo response was dominated by HLA-C-restricted CMV-specific TCR beta clonotypes. Cumulative frequency (of public TCR beta family members) identified carriers of CMV plus the relevant HLA.

As to this clonotype: Its matching antigen is unknown.

A single record per CDR3 protein comes from TCRdb applying MiXCR to the reads. The sample carries 200,000 to 250,000 distinct CDR3 sequences, approximately 22% recorded once. The receptor's source is a human donor in good health (CMV status not recorded). Some clones in this sample may be carry-over from other donors' samples. The V gene is TRBV29-1, the J gene TRBJ2-7; TRBD1 matches 12 bases. The sequencing sample was made of CD8+ T cells from PBMCs. The CDR3 DNA reads as TGCAGCGTTGATTGGGGACAGGGGGCGAACGAGCAGTACTTC. Encoded protein: CSVDWGQGANEQYF.